These 2 T cell receptor beta chains originate from one sample sequenced in a study of cytomegalovirus exposure and HLA in healthy donors. PCR was performed using 60 Vbeta and 13 Jbeta primers. Produced via immunoSEQ multiplex PCR; TCRdb's table is partial and in-frame only. The table shows fewer than 200,000 clones, with less than 90% occurring only once. Material for sequencing was PBMCs. The source of these receptors is a man under 40 in good health and CMV-seronegative.

This clone was recorded at least ten times. The CDR3 region is CASSGGTGAGNTIYF. The CDR3 DNA reads as TGTGCCAGCAGCGGGGGGACAGGGGCTGGAAACACCATATATTTT. The rearrangement uses TRBV7-9 and TRBJ1-3; 10 bases align to TRBD1. Germline V gene lookup returns CDR1 SEHNR and CDR2 FQNEAQ (reference sequence). CDR3 size: 15 residues. V lost 5 bases and J lost 2; bases outside the gene matches: 3. The full variable domain, rest sourced from reference TRBV7-9 and TRBJ1-3, is DTGVSQNPRHKITKRGQNVTFRCDPISEHNRLYWYRQTLGQGPEFLTYFQNEAQLEKSRLLSDRFSAERPKGSFSTLEIQRTEQGDSAMYLCASSGGTGAGNTIYFGEGSWLTVV.

The gene calls are TRBV28 and TRBJ2-7, with D maybe TRBD1 (6 bases). The CDR3 sequence is 14 residues long. CDR1 and CDR2 (germline): MDHEN, SYDVKM. The V and J ends lost 2 bases and 0 bases respectively, with 8 bases between them. CDR3 bases: TGTGCCAGCAGTTTAGAGGACAGCTCCTACGAGCAGTACTTC. Residues: CASSLEDSSYEQYF.